A single sample gave rise to the 28 T cell receptor beta chains below, sequenced in a study of blood T cell repertoires in COVID-19 (dated by TCRdb to between 2020 and 2021). Library construction relied on the immunoSEQ multiplex PCR assay. TCRdb stores this immuneACCESS table with in-frame sequences only. Part of the clones is absent; in the studies checked, under half of the shortfall reflects unresolved V genes, and no reason is known for the rest. Within this sample are around 190,000 clones, with roughly 88% of them counted one time only. About 6% of the sample goes to the ten largest clones. The specimen was PBMCs or T cells enriched from blood (not recorded which). These TCRs come from a man aged 40-49 years with acute COVID-19.

The V and J genes are TRBV27 and TRBJ1-6; D is possibly TRBD1 (6 bases). This CDR3 region has 14 residues. With 3 bases removed from V and 7 bases from J, the gap between germline ends came to 10 bases. The germline CDR1 and CDR2 sequences are MNHEY and SMNVEV (reference sequence). For the CDR3, the DNA is TGTGCCAGCAGTTTCTCCAGGGGCAATTCACCCCTCCACTTT. Residues: CASSFSRGNSPLHF.

The chain combines TRBV25-1 with TRBJ2-3; 11 nucleotides match TRBD2. This CDR3 comprises 15 residues. Per the germline V gene, CDR1 is MGHDK and CDR2 is SYGVNS. Trimming took 6 bases from V and 1 from J; bases not matched to a gene: 3. The CDR3 bases are TGTGCCAGCAGGGTAGCGGGAGGGGGCACAGATACGCAGTATTTT. The encoded protein is CASRVAGGGTDTQYF.

This clone was seen once. J is TRBJ2-1 and V is TRBV7-2; the match to TRBD1 covers 7 bases. With 2 bases clipped from V and 9 bases from J, the junction kept 10 bases outside the gene matches. This CDR3 has 15 amino acids. Germline V gene data show CDR1 as SGHTA and CDR2 as FQGNSA. In DNA, the CDR3 is TGTGCCAGCAGCTTACGACAGGGTCGCCATTCTGAGCAGTTCTTC. Protein sequence: CASSLRQGRHSEQFF.

The chain links TRBV4-1 to TRBJ1-1; D is unclear. The germline V gene has CDR1 MGHRA and CDR2 YSYEKL. V was pared by 1 base and J by 7 bases, with 7 bases between. The CDR3 is 12 residues long. Written as DNA, the CDR3 is TGCGCCAGCAGCCAAGTCGGGGATGAAGCTTTCTTT. Translating gives CASSQVGDEAFF.

The chain is built from TRBV27 and TRBJ2-1, with 13 bases that match TRBD2. Per germline, CDR1 MNHEY and CDR2 SMNVEV (reference sequence). The length of the CDR3 is 15 residues. Trimming removed 5 bases from V and 8 bases from J; junction bases left unmatched: 6. The DNA for the CDR3 is TGTGCCAGCAGTCCGCGGACTAGCGGGAGCTATGAGCAGTTCTTC. It translates to CASSPRTSGSYEQFF.

The chain links TRBV18 to TRBJ2-6; D is possibly TRBD1 (5 bases). This CDR3 has 20 residues. The V end lost 6 bases, the J end lost 3 bases, and 27 bases lay between the germline ends. Germline V gives CDR1 KGHSH, CDR2 LQKENI. The CDR3: CASSKGPYDPRRDGANVLTF. The CDR3 coding sequence is TGTGCCAGCTCCAAGGGCCCGTATGACCCCCGCAGGGATGGGGCCAACGTCCTGACTTTC.

The rearrangement uses TRBV18 and TRBJ2-5, with TRBD1 identical over 11 bases. Trimming cost V 3 bases and J 2 bases; bases outside gene matches: 5. The CDR3 contains 16 residues. The germline CDR1 and CDR2 sequences are KGHSH and LQKENI. In DNA form, the CDR3 reads TGTGCCAGCTCACCCTTGGACAGGGGGCCTCAAGAGACCCAGTACTTC. As protein: CASSPLDRGPQETQYF.

The chain has TRBV13 and TRBJ1-2; the match to TRBD1 covers 9 bases. CDR1 and CDR2 (germline): PRHDT, FYEKMQ (reference sequence). The CDR3 has 13 amino acids. With V trimmed by 0 bases and J by 8 bases, 1 base remained unmatched. CDR3 sequence (DNA): TGTGCCAGCAGCTTAGGGGACAGGGGAGGCTACACCTTC. Translation gives CASSLGDRGGYTF.

This sequence joins TRBV19 and TRBJ2-7; 9 bases line up with TRBD1. Germline lookup yields CDR1 LNHDA and CDR2 SQIVND (reference sequence). The CDR3 length is 14 residues. Trimming cost V 6 bases and J 3 bases; bases outside gene matches: 6. The CDR3 sequence: CASSFRDRVYEQYF. The CDR3 nucleotides are TGTGCCAGTAGCTTCCGGGACAGGGTCTACGAGCAGTACTTC.

This rearrangement joins TRBV9 to TRBJ2-7, with D possibly matching TRBD1 (5 bases). The CDR3 spans 14 residues. V gave up 0 bases and J gave up 3 bases, with 10 bases separating them. Germline-derived CDR1 and CDR2 are SGDLS and YYNGEE. For the CDR3, the DNA is TGTGCCAGCAGCGTAGTTGGCAGGGACTACGAGCAGTACTTC. As protein: CASSVVGRDYEQYF.

This chain connects TRBV11-2 to TRBJ2-7; 7 bases are shared with TRBD2. CDR3 length: 13 residues. CDR1 is SGHAT, CDR2 FQNNGV, per germline. With 4 bases clipped from V and 5 bases from J, the junction kept 5 bases outside the gene matches. CDR3 nucleotide sequence: TGTGCCAGCAGCTACCCACGGGGGGACGAGCAGTACTTC. This translates into CASSYPRGDEQYF.

This clone was detected only once. The CDR3 nucleotides read TGTGCCAGCAGTGAATACGGGGGCACTGAAGCTTTCTTT. It specifies CASSEYGGTEAFF. The chain uses TRBV6-1 and TRBJ1-1, with D tentatively TRBD1 (5 bases). CDR1 is MNHNS and CDR2 is SASEGT in the germline V gene. The CDR3 is 13 residues long. Trimming shortened V by 2 bases and J by 4 bases, and 8 bases separated the two germline ends.

The chain is built from TRBV12-3 or TRBV12-4 and TRBJ2-7; possible D gene TRBD1, 5 bases. The CDR3 runs 13 residues. V was shortened by 7 bases and J by 0 bases, with 10 bases between the two germline ends. The DNA of the CDR3 is TGTGCCAGCACTCCAGACAGCTCCTACGAGCAGTACTTC. It is translated as CASTPDSSYEQYF.

The rearrangement links TRBV11-3 to TRBJ2-2; perhaps TRBD1 as D (5 bases). Trimming removed 3 bases at V and 4 bases at J, with 15 bases between. The CDR3 spans 16 residues. Per germline, CDR1 SGHNT and CDR2 YENEEA. The CDR3 loop is CASSLGLGPFTGELFF. The DNA of the CDR3 is TGTGCCAGCAGCTTGGGGCTCGGACCCTTCACCGGGGAGCTGTTTTTT.

Concerning this clone itself: The identical CDR3 is also encoded by other nucleotide sequences in the sample. The chain carries TRBV11-2 and TRBJ2-3; no firm D call. Looked up from germline, CDR1 is SGHAT and CDR2 is FQNNGV. V gave up 1 base and J gave up 6 bases, with 11 bases separating them. This CDR3 has 14 amino acids. CDR3 region: CASSLVGPGDTQYF. Written as DNA, the CDR3 is TGTGCCAGCAGCTTAGTGGGTCCCGGGGATACGCAGTATTTT. Filled out from reference TRBV11-2 and TRBJ2-3, the complete variable domain reads EAGVAQSPRYKIIEKRQSVAFWCNPISGHATLYWYQQILGQGPKLLIQFQNNGVVDDSQLPKDRFSAERLKGVDSTLKIQPAKLEDSAVYLCASSLVGPGDTQYFGPGTRLTVL.

The V call is TRBV18, the J call TRBJ2-1, with D possibly matching TRBD2 (6 bases). V was pared by 0 bases and J by 4 bases, with 10 bases between. Per germline, CDR1 KGHSH and CDR2 LQKENI. The CDR3 is made up of 15 amino acids. The chain's CDR3 is CASSPPDGGYNEQFF. Here the CDR3 DNA reads TGTGCCAGCTCACCACCCGACGGAGGGTACAATGAGCAGTTCTTC.

The CDR3 DNA reads as TGTGCCAGCAGTCCACCGACAGGGTTGGAAAAACTGTTTTTT. It specifies CASSPPTGLEKLFF. The J gene is TRBJ1-4, the V gene TRBV28, with 7 nucleotides matching TRBD1. Trimming cost V 5 bases and J 8 bases; bases outside gene matches: 8. The CDR3 has 14 amino acids. Germline CDR1 and CDR2: MDHEN and SYDVKM.

The CDR3 is CAWKGRGGNTGELFF. DNA for the CDR3: TGTGCCTGGAAAGGAAGGGGAGGGAACACCGGGGAGCTGTTTTTT. The chain carries TRBV30 and TRBJ2-2; perhaps TRBD2 as D (6 bases). Deletions cut 4 bases from V and 1 base from J, with 13 bases between. This CDR3 is built from 15 residues. Germline V gene lookup returns CDR1 GTSNPN and CDR2 SVGIG (reference sequence).

The J gene is TRBJ2-7, the V gene TRBV6-5; 7 bases fit TRBD1. This CDR3 is 12 amino acids long. Germline CDR1 and CDR2: MNHEY and SVGAGI. Trimming took 9 bases from V and 6 from J; bases not matched to a gene: 8. The CDR3 region is CASRGQPPEQYF. The CDR3 coding sequence is TGTGCCAGTAGGGGACAGCCCCCCGAGCAGTACTTC.

The CDR3 DNA reads as TGTGCCAGCAGCTCGGAGGGTCTCACTGAAGCTTTCTTT. Residues: CASSSEGLTEAFF. The J gene is TRBJ1-1, the V gene TRBV11-2; D is undetermined. CDR3 size: 13 residues. Trimming left V 4 bases short and J 4 bases short, with 10 bases between. Germline assignment: CDR1 SGHAT and CDR2 FQNNGV. Drawing the rest from reference TRBV11-2 and TRBJ1-1, the complete variable domain is EAGVAQSPRYKIIEKRQSVAFWCNPISGHATLYWYQQILGQGPKLLIQFQNNGVVDDSQLPKDRFSAERLKGVDSTLKIQPAKLEDSAVYLCASSSEGLTEAFFGQGTRLTVV.

In this sample, this clone turned up a few times. The CDR3 spells CAWSVRTGLTGEKLFF. CDR3 bases: TGTGCCTGGAGTGTAAGAACTGGGCTGACGGGAGAAAAACTGTTTTTT. The chain links TRBV30 to TRBJ1-4, with unresolved D. CDR1 is GTSNPN and CDR2 is SVGIG in the germline V gene (reference sequence). V was shortened by 0 bases and J by 8 bases, with 19 bases between the two germline ends. This CDR3 contains 16 residues.

This chain connects TRBV28 to TRBJ2-1, with TRBD2 matching 9 bases. Trimming removed 6 bases from V and 7 bases from J; junction bases left unmatched: 10. The CDR3 loop spans 15 amino acids. Germline CDR1 MDHEN, CDR2 SYDVKM. The CDR3 bases are TGTGCCAGCAGCTACTTAGCGGGAGTAGTTAATGAGCAGTTCTTC. It encodes CASSYLAGVVNEQFF. Combining the CDR3 with reference TRBV28 and TRBJ2-1 gives the whole variable domain DVKVTQSSRYLVKRTGEKVFLECVQDMDHENMFWYRQDPGLGLRLIYFSYDVKMKEKGDIPEGYSVSREKKERFSLILESASTNQTSMYLCASSYLAGVVNEQFFGPGTRLTVL.

The V call is TRBV5-1, the J call TRBJ2-2; 7 positions match TRBD2. The V gene's germline CDR1 is SGHRS and CDR2 YFSETQ. The CDR3 runs 15 residues. The V segment lost 1 base and the J segment 0 bases; nucleotides outside the gene matches: 0. The CDR3 DNA follows: TGCGCCAGCAGCTTGACTAGCGCGAACACCGGGGAGCTGTTTTTT. It yields the protein CASSLTSANTGELFF.

J is TRBJ2-5 and V is TRBV7-2, with 8 bases lining up with TRBD1. The CDR3 totals 14 residues. Losses at the gene ends were 3 bases for V and 5 bases for J; bases not matched to a gene: 5. Germline CDR1 reads SGHTA; CDR2 reads FQGNSA. The CDR3 region has the DNA TGTGCCAGCAGCTTGCAGGGGGCGTTGGAGACCCAGTACTTC. Translating gives CASSLQGALETQYF.

This clone was found once. This sequence joins TRBV15 and TRBJ2-1; 15 nucleotides line up with TRBD2. The CDR3 is made up of 16 amino acids. The germline gives CDR1 LNHNV, CDR2 YYDKDF (reference sequence). Germline trimming cut 5 bases from V and 8 bases from J; bases unmatched to any gene: 7. The CDR3 is CATSSRTSGRADEQFF. DNA of the CDR3: TGTGCCACCAGCTCTCGGACTAGCGGGAGGGCCGATGAGCAGTTCTTC.

The genes are TRBV6-1 and TRBJ2-7; 8 positions match TRBD1. Germline CDR1 and CDR2: MNHNS and SASEGT. Unmatched junction bases numbered 5, after V lost 3 bases and J lost 7 bases. This CDR3 region has 13 residues. CDR3 sequence reads: CASSDRGLGEQYF. The CDR3 DNA follows: TGTGCCAGCAGTGACAGGGGGCTAGGAGAGCAGTACTTC.

This clone appeared once. The chain couples TRBV27 to TRBJ2-4, with a weak D call TRBD1 (6 bases). Deletions cut 6 bases from V and 3 bases from J, with 15 bases between. This CDR3 is 15 amino acids long. CDR1 and CDR2 (germline): MNHEY, SMNVEV (reference sequence). The CDR3: CASRGDTGNKNIQYF. CDR3 DNA sequence: TGTGCCAGCAGAGGGGACACAGGAAACAAAAACATTCAGTACTTC.

The gene calls are TRBV6-4 and TRBJ1-2, with TRBD1 as a possible D gene (5 bases). Germline V gives CDR1 MRHNA, CDR2 SNTAGT. V was pared by 8 bases and J by 6 bases, with 10 bases between. This CDR3 is built from 11 residues. The CDR3 sequence: CASAGRNGYTF. In DNA, the CDR3 is TGTGCCAGCGCAGGGCGGAATGGCTACACCTTC.